Below are 22 T cell receptor beta chains sequenced from a single sample in a study of blood T cell repertoires in COVID-19. Profiling relied on immunoSEQ multiplex PCR, and the TCRdb table lists in-frame clones only, not all of them. The top ten hold less than 7% of the sample, which has approximately 140,000 clones, 80% to 85% seen once. Material for sequencing was PBMCs or T cells enriched from blood (not recorded which). The source is a man between 40 and 49 years old with acute COVID-19.

This clone was seen only a few times. The chain couples TRBV28 to TRBJ2-7, with a possible D match to TRBD1 (6 bases). Germline loops: CDR1 MDHEN, CDR2 SYDVKM. V was clipped by 3 bases and J by 0 bases, with 9 bases between them. This CDR3 is built from 14 residues. The DNA of the CDR3 is TGTGCCAGCAGTTTCAAGGGGGACTCCTACGAGCAGTACTTC. It translates to CASSFKGDSYEQYF. The full variable domain, its missing parts supplied by reference TRBV28 and TRBJ2-7, is DVKVTQSSRYLVKRTGEKVFLECVQDMDHENMFWYRQDPGLGLRLIYFSYDVKMKEKGDIPEGYSVSREKKERFSLILESASTNQTSMYLCASSFKGDSYEQYFGPGTRLTVT.

The chain links TRBV2 to TRBJ2-5; D may be TRBD2 (5 bases). This CDR3 region has 15 residues. Germline CDR1 SNHLY, CDR2 FYNNEI. The germline V and J ends were trimmed by 6 bases and 5 bases, with 19 bases remaining between them. Here the CDR3 DNA reads TGTGCCAGCAGGGACTCCGGGTCAGTTCTCGAGACCCAGTACTTC. Protein: CASRDSGSVLETQYF.

V gene TRBV6-5 combines with J gene TRBJ1-4, with no clear D. The CDR3 is 14 residues long. The germline CDR1 and CDR2 sequences are MNHEY and SVGAGI. Trimming pared 8 bases from V and 3 bases from J, leaving 13 bases between. The CDR3 DNA reads as TGTGCCAGCCAACCTCTCCGGGCTAATGAAAAACTGTTTTTT. Its translation is CASQPLRANEKLFF.

The genes are TRBV5-6 and TRBJ1-2; 12 bases match TRBD1. J was trimmed by 5 bases and V by 4 bases; bases with no gene match: 3. CDR1 and CDR2 from the germline V gene are SGHDT and YYEEEE. The CDR3 is 14 residues long. The CDR3 loop is CASSRDRGLYGYTF. CDR3 sequence (DNA): TGTGCCAGCAGCCGGGACAGGGGGCTGTATGGCTACACCTTC.

The chain couples TRBV30 to TRBJ2-3; possibly TRBD2 for D (6 bases). V was clipped by 7 bases and J by 4 bases, with 15 bases between them. Germline CDR1 reads GTSNPN; CDR2 reads SVGIG (reference sequence). The CDR3 sequence is 13 residues long. For the CDR3, the DNA is TGTGCCTCCGAGGACGGGAGCTCAGATACGCAGTATTTT. Residues: CASEDGSSDTQYF.

The chain employs TRBV28 and TRBJ2-5, with TRBD1 matching 7 bases. CDR1 and CDR2 from the germline V gene are MDHEN and SYDVKM. CDR3 length equals 15 residues. J was trimmed by 0 bases and V by 6 bases; bases with no gene match: 7. CDR3 protein: CASSSTGTYQETQYF. The CDR3 region has the DNA TGTGCCAGCAGCTCGACAGGGACGTACCAAGAGACCCAGTACTTC.

The chain joins TRBV7-8 to TRBJ1-4, with D perhaps matching TRBD1 (6 bases). Trimming shortened V by 0 bases and J by 3 bases, and 11 bases separated the two germline ends. CDR1 is SGHVS and CDR2 is FQNEAQ in the germline V gene. The length of the CDR3 is 16 residues. The CDR3 protein is CASSLAGAGPNEKLFF. In nucleotides, the CDR3 is TGTGCCAGCAGCTTAGCGGGGGCAGGGCCTAATGAAAAACTGTTTTTT. Using reference TRBV7-8 and TRBJ1-4 for the parts outside the CDR3, the full variable domain is GAGVSQSPRYKVAKRGQDVALRCDPISGHVSLFWYQQALGQGPEFLTYFQNEAQLDKSGLPSDRFFAERPEGSVSTLKIQRTQQEDSAVYLCASSLAGAGPNEKLFFGSGTQLSVL.

This clone was picked up a small number of times. The V and J genes are TRBV28 and TRBJ2-1, with TRBD2 matching over 16 bases. The CDR3 sequence is 17 residues long. CDR1 and CDR2 from the germline V gene are MDHEN and SYDVKM. With V trimmed by 7 bases and J by 9 bases, 12 bases remained unmatched. Here the CDR3 DNA reads TGTGCCAGCATGCTCCAGGGACTAGCGGGAGGGCCACTTGAGCAGTTCTTC. Amino acid sequence: CASMLQGLAGGPLEQFF.

Comments on this clone: Other DNA sequences from this sample encode an identical CDR3 as well. This rearrangement joins TRBV6-2 or TRBV6-3 to TRBJ1-5; tentative D call: TRBD1 (6 bases). This CDR3 is built from 15 residues. Germline V gene sequence: CDR1 MNHEY, CDR2 SVGEGT. The ends were cut back, 0 bases at V and 3 bases at J, with 9 bases in the middle. CDR3 nucleotides: TGTGCCAGCAGTTACTCGCGGACAGTCAATCAGCCCCAGCATTTT. The encoded protein is CASSYSRTVNQPQHF.

The chain is built from TRBV27 and TRBJ1-1; 9 nucleotides match TRBD1. Per the germline V gene, CDR1 is MNHEY and CDR2 is SMNVEV (reference sequence). Unmatched junction bases numbered 4, after V lost 4 bases and J lost 4 bases. The CDR3 consists of 14 residues. CDR3 sequence (DNA): TGTGCCAGCAGTTCGGGACAGGGTCGCACTGAAGCTTTCTTT. It codes for CASSSGQGRTEAFF.

The CDR3 region has the DNA TGTGCCAGTAGTATAGTTGCGGGGGGGCTCAATGAGCAGTTCTTC. Its translation is CASSIVAGGLNEQFF. The chain carries TRBV19 and TRBJ2-1; 9 positions match TRBD2. V lost 1 base to trimming and J lost 6 bases; unmatched junction nucleotides: 4. CDR1 and CDR2 from the germline V gene are LNHDA and SQIVND (reference sequence). The CDR3 runs 15 residues.

This clone was seen more than once but under ten times. The chain recombines TRBV9 with TRBJ2-1, with TRBD2 matching 7 bases. CDR1 and CDR2 from the germline V gene are SGDLS and YYNGEE. V shed 0 bases, J shed 8 bases, and the junction held 11 bases outside the gene matches. The CDR3 runs to 16 residues. CDR3 sequence: CASSVASGNFPHEQFF. Here the CDR3 DNA reads TGTGCCAGCAGCGTAGCCAGCGGGAATTTTCCCCATGAGCAGTTCTTC.

This chain links TRBV7-2 with TRBJ2-7; 8 positions agree with TRBD2. CDR3 length: 15 residues. Germline V CDR1 and CDR2: SGHTA, FQGNSA. After removal of 1 base from V and 2 bases from J, the junction contained 4 bases not matched to a gene. This CDR3 is CASSLEGREAYEQYF. The CDR3 bases are TGTGCCAGCAGCTTAGAGGGGCGGGAGGCCTACGAGCAGTACTTC.

J is TRBJ2-7 and V is TRBV20-1; D is undetermined. V dropped 6 bases and J dropped 3 bases, with 9 bases sitting between them. This CDR3 comprises 11 residues. Germline CDR1 is DFQATT and CDR2 is SNEGSKA (reference sequence). CDR3 loop: CSAILGYEQYF. The CDR3 DNA reads TGCAGTGCGATTCTAGGCTACGAGCAGTACTTC.

The chain is built from TRBV5-1 and TRBJ2-1, with TRBD1 matching 9 bases. Looked up from germline, CDR1 is SGHRS and CDR2 is YFSETQ. With V trimmed by 0 bases and J by 5 bases, 6 bases remained unmatched. The CDR3 totals 16 residues. The CDR3 DNA sequence: TGCGCCAGCAGCTTGGGGGGGACAGGGTGGCACAATGAGCAGTTCTTC. Encoded protein: CASSLGGTGWHNEQFF.

The chain links TRBV6-5 to TRBJ2-1; 7 nucleotides agree with TRBD1. This CDR3 is built from 15 residues. The V gene's germline CDR1 is MNHEY and CDR2 SVGAGI. V was clipped by 2 bases and J by 7 bases; unmatched bases: 8. CDR3 residues: CASSYRRQGVNEQFF. DNA of the CDR3: TGTGCCAGCAGTTACAGACGACAGGGAGTAAATGAGCAGTTCTTC.

The chain uses TRBV4-2 and TRBJ1-2; no clear D gene. V shed 0 bases and J shed 7 bases, with 3 bases lying between them. This CDR3 is 11 amino acids long. Germline V CDR1 and CDR2: LGHNA, YNFKEQ. CDR3 sequence (DNA): TGTGCCAGCAGCCAAGATCGTGGCTACACCTTC. Translating gives CASSQDRGYTF.

The V call is TRBV5-1, the J call TRBJ2-2; a possible D gene is TRBD2 (5 bases). The CDR3 sequence is 13 residues long. V was clipped by 6 bases and J by 4 bases, with 10 bases between them. CDR1 and CDR2 from the germline V gene are SGHRS and YFSETQ. CDR3 nucleotide sequence: TGCGCCAGCATACCGGGGAGCACCGGGGAGCTGTTTTTT. Its translation: CASIPGSTGELFF.

CDR3 DNA sequence: TGTGCTAAAAGGACAGCACAAGAGACCCAGTACTTC. Protein sequence: CAKRTAQETQYF. The chain links TRBV2 to TRBJ2-5, with D perhaps TRBD1 (6 bases). The CDR3 is 12 residues long. CDR1 and CDR2 (germline): SNHLY, FYNNEI.

The rearrangement links TRBV7-2 to TRBJ2-7; 7 bases are shared with TRBD2. The length of the CDR3 is 15 residues. Germline CDR1 reads SGHTA; CDR2 reads FQGNSA. The junction had 3 bases not matched to a gene; V was cut back by 0 bases and J by 1 base. The CDR3 reads CASSLAGGKSYEQYF. The CDR3 DNA is TGTGCCAGCAGCTTAGCGGGAGGGAAATCCTACGAGCAGTACTTC.

V is TRBV27 and J is TRBJ2-7, with 10 bases identical to TRBD2. The junction had 1 base not matched to a gene; V was cut back by 4 bases and J by 7 bases. CDR1 is MNHEY and CDR2 is SMNVEV in the germline V gene (reference sequence). The CDR3 length is 12 residues. The CDR3 bases are TGTGCCAGCAGTTCGGGACTAGCGGAGCAGTACTTC. Its translation is CASSSGLAEQYF.

The chain joins TRBV5-6 to TRBJ1-5, with D possibly TRBD1 on 5 matching bases. The CDR3 is 16 amino acids. The V gene lost 3 bases and the J gene lost 2 bases, with 15 bases spanning the gap. Germline V gives CDR1 SGHDT, CDR2 YYEEEE. In DNA, the CDR3 is TGTGCCAGCAGCTCCAGCGCGGGGGGAGGCAATCAGCCCCAGCATTTT. Amino acid sequence: CASSSSAGGGNQPQHF.